Sequencing of this T cell receptor beta chain was carried out in a study of blood T cell repertoires in COVID-19. Study details: Researchers got acute and convalescent COVID-19 samples from the United States, Italy and Spain.

In Seattle, patients joined the study during active infection and were tracked longitudinally. The protocol was immunoSEQ multiplex PCR, while the TCRdb copy is restricted to in-frame clones and leaves out a portion. This sample has some 170,000 clones, with 87% found just once. Trimming cost V 2 bases and J 13 bases, with 11 bases left between them. There are 12 residues in the CDR3. The sample was peripheral blood. The receptor's source is a woman in her sixties or seventies with COVID-19, enrolled during active disease. V gene TRBV12-3 or TRBV12-4 combines with J gene TRBJ1-4, with D possibly matching TRBD1 (6 bases). CDR3 loop: CASSLMTGALFF. The CDR3 DNA sequence: TGTGCCAGCAGTTTAATGACAGGCGCACTGTTTTTT.